The 10 T cell receptor beta chains reported below all come from one sample, sequenced in a study of cytomegalovirus exposure and HLA in healthy donors (dated by TCRdb to 2015 to 2018). The library was generated by the immunoSEQ multiplex PCR assay. The multiplex PCR relied on a mix of 60 forward primers for TCR Vbeta segments and 13 reverse primers for TCR Jbeta segments. In its TCRdb copy, this immuneACCESS table keeps in-frame sequences only and misses some clones. Where compared with another copy, unresolved V genes explain less than half of these, and the others have no known cause. For this sample the table gives over 55,000 clones, of which about 86% were detected only once. The ten largest clones take up roughly 1.8% of the sample. Sequencing used PBMCs. The receptors shown here come from a man aged 35 to 55 in good health and CMV-seronegative.

This rearrangement joins TRBV19 to TRBJ2-3, with TRBD2 identical over 8 bases. The CDR3 extends over 14 amino acids. Looked up from germline, CDR1 is LNHDA and CDR2 is SQIVND (reference sequence). Germline trimming cut 8 bases from V and 5 bases from J; bases unmatched to any gene: 9. In DNA form, the CDR3 reads TGTGCCAGTGCCGCGGGGGGTTACCAAGATACGCAGTATTTT. Protein product: CASAAGGYQDTQYF.

CDR3 amino acids: CSVDLAGVYNEQFF. The CDR3 DNA reads as TGCAGCGTGGACCTAGCGGGGGTTTACAATGAGCAGTTCTTC. The chain couples TRBV29-1 to TRBJ2-1; TRBD2 matches at 10 bases. The J segment lost 4 bases and the V segment lost 6 bases, leaving 6 bases of the junction unmatched. The CDR3 runs to 14 residues. The germline CDR1 and CDR2 sequences are SQVTM and ANQGSEA.

The J gene is TRBJ1-5, the V gene TRBV5-6; a possible D gene is TRBD1 (5 bases). The CDR3 is 15 amino acids. Per the germline V gene, CDR1 is SGHDT and CDR2 is YYEEEE. Between the trimmed V and J ends, which lost 4 bases and 2 bases, there was a span of 13 bases. CDR3 in amino acids: CASSRGGPRNQPQHF. The CDR3 DNA reads TGTGCCAGCAGCCGGGGGGGTCCCCGCAATCAGCCCCAGCATTTT.

The chain employs TRBV18 and TRBJ1-2, with a possible D match to TRBD1 (6 bases). The CDR3 extends over 16 amino acids. Trimming pared 1 base from V and 6 bases from J, leaving 18 bases between. Germline CDR1 and CDR2: KGHSH and LQKENI. CDR3 residues: CASSPLSGQGIDGYTF. CDR3 in DNA: TGTGCCAGCTCACCACTCTCTGGGCAGGGGATCGATGGCTACACCTTC. Supplemented by reference TRBV18 and TRBJ1-2, the full variable domain reads NAGVMQNPRHLVRRRGQEARLRCSPMKGHSHVYWYRQLPEEGLKFMVYLQKENIIDESGMPKERFSAEFPKEGPSILRIQQVVRGDSAAYFCASSPLSGQGIDGYTFGSGTRLTVV.

V is TRBV27 and J is TRBJ1-1; 7 nucleotides line up with TRBD1. V shed 3 bases and J 3 bases; nucleotides not matched to a gene: 13. Per germline, CDR1 MNHEY and CDR2 SMNVEV (reference sequence). This CDR3 is built from 17 residues. The CDR3 region is CASSFHTPFTGDTEAFF. The CDR3 DNA reads as TGTGCCAGCAGTTTCCACACACCGTTCACAGGGGACACTGAAGCTTTCTTT.

The chain links TRBV11-3 to TRBJ2-2, with 9 positions matching TRBD2. V was pared by 3 bases and J by 5 bases, with 13 bases of the junction left unmatched. Germline values: CDR1 SGHNT, CDR2 YENEEA. The CDR3 contains 18 residues. The chain's CDR3 is CASSLNILAGRTTGELFF. The CDR3 DNA sequence: TGTGCCAGCAGCTTGAACATTCTAGCGGGGAGAACGACCGGGGAGCTGTTTTTT.

This chain connects TRBV5-1 to TRBJ2-2; D might be TRBD2 (6 bases). The ends were cut back, 4 bases at V and 5 bases at J, with 18 bases in the middle. The CDR3 totals 16 residues. Looked up from germline, CDR1 is SGHRS and CDR2 is YFSETQ. The CDR3 DNA reads as TGCGCCAGCAGCCGAGTGGGTAGCGGTGAGACCGGGGAGCTGTTTTTT. It yields the protein CASSRVGSGETGELFF.

The rearrangement uses TRBV7-9 and TRBJ2-7, with D perhaps TRBD2 (6 bases). Germline V gene sequence: CDR1 SEHNR, CDR2 FQNEAQ (reference sequence). Trimming removed 5 bases from V and 3 bases from J, with 20 bases in between. The length of the CDR3 is 16 residues. The CDR3 sequence is CASSPQRDGGNYEQYF. The CDR3 bases are TGTGCCAGCAGCCCACAGAGGGACGGGGGAAACTACGAGCAGTACTTC. Full variable domain (rest looked up from reference TRBV7-9 and TRBJ2-7): DTGVSQNPRHKITKRGQNVTFRCDPISEHNRLYWYRQTLGQGPEFLTYFQNEAQLEKSRLLSDRFSAERPKGSFSTLEIQRTEQGDSAMYLCASSPQRDGGNYEQYFGPGTRLTVT.

The rearrangement links TRBV11-2 to TRBJ1-3; TRBD1 might be the D (6 bases). This CDR3 region has 16 residues. V was cut by 5 bases and J by 4 bases, with 18 bases left in between. Germline loops: CDR1 SGHAT, CDR2 FQNNGV. CDR3 residues: CASSRVTGRGGNTIYF. CDR3 in DNA: TGTGCCAGCAGCAGGGTGACAGGACGAGGAGGAAACACCATATATTTT.

The chain is built from TRBV27 and TRBJ1-5; 8 nucleotides match TRBD1. Losses at the gene ends were 6 bases for V and 7 bases for J; bases not matched to a gene: 8. Germline V CDR1 and CDR2: MNHEY, SMNVEV (reference sequence). CDR3 length: 14 residues. CDR3 in amino acids: CASRSRQGSQPQHF. The CDR3 coding sequence is TGTGCCAGCAGAAGTAGACAGGGGTCCCAGCCCCAGCATTTT.